This paragraph covers one T cell receptor (beta chain) sequence. Cells were sorted from thawed PBMC rested overnight and stained with GMM-loaded CD1B tetramer, viability dye and anti-CD3. The lipid loaded on the CD1B tetramers was C32 glucose monomycolate from Rhodococcus equi. Approximately 95,000 tetramer-negative cells were sorted from each donor. The data are from a study of T cells in tuberculosis. With 4 bases clipped from V and 5 bases from J, the junction kept 7 bases outside the gene matches. Germline V CDR1 and CDR2: SEHNR, FQNEAQ (reference sequence). The CDR3 has 15 residues. The method was immunoSEQ multiplex PCR; TCRdb's version includes in-frame clones alone and lacks a portion of them. In the table there are approximately 60,000 clones, 81% of which are singletons.

The sequence derives from an adult woman with latent tuberculosis. What was sequenced was CD1b-GMM tetramer-negative cells sorted from PBMCs. The V gene is TRBV7-9, the J gene TRBJ2-7; 11 bases are shared with TRBD2. The CDR3 here is CASSSHGTSGDEQYF. The DNA of the CDR3 is TGTGCCAGCAGCTCCCACGGGACTAGCGGCGACGAGCAGTACTTC. Full variable domain (rest looked up from reference TRBV7-9 and TRBJ2-7): DTGVSQNPRHKITKRGQNVTFRCDPISEHNRLYWYRQTLGQGPEFLTYFQNEAQLEKSRLLSDRFSAERPKGSFSTLEIQRTEQGDSAMYLCASSSHGTSGDEQYFGPGTRLTVT.